A selection of T cell receptor beta chains follows, all from one sample in a study of blood T cell repertoires in COVID-19. Measured with immunoSEQ multiplex PCR; TCRdb has only the in-frame clones, and not every one. The sample carries 150,000 to 200,000 clones, approximately 78% recorded once. Sequenced material: PBMCs or T cells enriched from blood (not recorded which). Source of these receptors: a woman in her 50s who had recovered from COVID-19. The conserved cysteine and the conserved F or W are not part of the CDR3 here. Fields, in order: CDR3 protein, J gene, V gene, clone size, CDR3 length. Clone size is stated in some rows and not others, as once, few, many or a class when expanded.

CDR3aa: ASSPQGQRYGYT; j_gene: TRBJ1-2; v_gene: TRBV5-1; abundance: few; len: 12
CDR3aa: ASSAQPKGLLNNSPLH; j_gene: TRBJ1-6; v_gene: TRBV9; abundance: once; len: 16
CDR3aa: ASSEGLAGVYEQY; j_gene: TRBJ2-7; v_gene: TRBV6-1; abundance: .; len: 13
CDR3aa: ASSLGTSAQETQY; j_gene: TRBJ2-5; v_gene: TRBV5-1; abundance: .; len: 13
CDR3aa: ASSYWGQGDGYT; j_gene: TRBJ1-2; v_gene: TRBV6-5; abundance: .; len: 12
CDR3aa: ASRFEAPSNQPQH; j_gene: TRBJ1-5; v_gene: TRBV6-5; abundance: .; len: 13
CDR3aa: ASRGLAGSYNEQF; j_gene: TRBJ2-1; v_gene: TRBV27; abundance: .; len: 13
CDR3aa: ASSNGGSAKNIQY; j_gene: TRBJ2-4; v_gene: TRBV21-1; abundance: .; len: 13
CDR3aa: AWTFSGRRIQY; j_gene: TRBJ2-4; v_gene: TRBV30; abundance: .; len: 11
CDR3aa: ASSDLAGGPDTQY; j_gene: TRBJ2-3; v_gene: TRBV6-4; abundance: few; len: 13
CDR3aa: ASRAGTANSPLH; j_gene: TRBJ1-6; v_gene: TRBV28; abundance: .; len: 12
CDR3aa: ASSLAGANTGELF; j_gene: TRBJ2-2; v_gene: TRBV5-1; abundance: .; len: 13
CDR3aa: ASSLDSHTGELF; j_gene: TRBJ2-2; v_gene: TRBV2; abundance: .; len: 12
CDR3aa: ASSLAFSTGELF; j_gene: TRBJ2-2; v_gene: TRBV7-9; abundance: .; len: 12
CDR3aa: ASSAQGTYNEQF; j_gene: TRBJ2-1; v_gene: TRBV7-3; abundance: .; len: 12
CDR3aa: ASSPTGQGNSPLH; j_gene: TRBJ1-6; v_gene: TRBV18; abundance: .; len: 13
CDR3aa: SGGDRDGGYT; j_gene: TRBJ1-2; v_gene: TRBV29-1; abundance: .; len: 10
CDR3aa: ASSSPGQASSGANVLT; j_gene: TRBJ2-6; v_gene: TRBV5-1; abundance: .; len: 16
CDR3aa: ASSIDRVNEAF; j_gene: TRBJ1-1; v_gene: TRBV12-3/TRBV12-4; abundance: few; len: 11
CDR3aa: ASSPGSGRAPAETQY; j_gene: TRBJ2-5; v_gene: TRBV9; abundance: .; len: 15
CDR3aa: ASSLSRVTNSPLH; j_gene: TRBJ1-6; v_gene: TRBV28; abundance: .; len: 13
CDR3aa: ASSLGSGGMNTEAF; j_gene: TRBJ1-1; v_gene: TRBV5-1; abundance: .; len: 14
CDR3aa: ARSLRLPEAF; j_gene: TRBJ1-1; v_gene: TRBV5-3; abundance: .; len: 10
CDR3aa: ASSYLTGNNEKLF; j_gene: TRBJ1-4; v_gene: TRBV6-5; abundance: .; len: 13
CDR3aa: ASSPRVQETQY; j_gene: TRBJ2-5; v_gene: TRBV7-9; abundance: .; len: 11
CDR3aa: ASSEDPTGGYT; j_gene: TRBJ1-2; v_gene: TRBV2; abundance: few; len: 11
CDR3aa: ASSAITGGTGYT; j_gene: TRBJ1-2; v_gene: TRBV7-9; abundance: .; len: 12
CDR3aa: AWGREITNIQY; j_gene: TRBJ2-4; v_gene: TRBV30; abundance: .; len: 11
CDR3aa: ASSKKTSGRDTQY; j_gene: TRBJ2-3; v_gene: TRBV7-2; abundance: .; len: 13
CDR3aa: ASSSRTSGTYEQY; j_gene: TRBJ2-7; v_gene: TRBV5-1; abundance: .; len: 13
CDR3aa: ASSLWTENSPLH; j_gene: TRBJ1-6; v_gene: TRBV25-1; abundance: once; len: 12
CDR3aa: ASSRGTGIGNTEAF; j_gene: TRBJ1-1; v_gene: TRBV2; abundance: .; len: 14
CDR3aa: ASSSRHEANYGYT; j_gene: TRBJ1-2; v_gene: TRBV11-2; abundance: .; len: 13
CDR3aa: ASGLAGDSPYGYT; j_gene: TRBJ1-2; v_gene: TRBV12-5; abundance: once; len: 13
CDR3aa: ASSVDPGVGETQY; j_gene: TRBJ2-5; v_gene: TRBV9; abundance: .; len: 13
CDR3aa: ASSRGTVPSSPLH; j_gene: TRBJ1-6; v_gene: TRBV11-2; abundance: few; len: 13
CDR3aa: ASSTQLGGRYEQY; j_gene: TRBJ2-7; v_gene: TRBV19; abundance: many; len: 13
CDR3aa: ASSLNGQNTEAF; j_gene: TRBJ1-1; v_gene: TRBV5-1; abundance: .; len: 12
CDR3aa: ASNPSGEGNNEQF; j_gene: TRBJ2-1; v_gene: TRBV6-2/TRBV6-3; abundance: .; len: 13
CDR3aa: ASSPRTGSYEQY; j_gene: TRBJ2-7; v_gene: TRBV9; abundance: .; len: 12
CDR3aa: ASSPPVQGKGDTQY; j_gene: TRBJ2-3; v_gene: TRBV18; abundance: few; len: 14
CDR3aa: ASSIHRGVTGELF; j_gene: TRBJ2-2; v_gene: TRBV19; abundance: few; len: 13
CDR3aa: ASYNYARRLHEQF; j_gene: TRBJ2-1; v_gene: TRBV6-4; abundance: .; len: 13
CDR3aa: ATSDLGGNVGNEQF; j_gene: TRBJ2-1; v_gene: TRBV24-1; abundance: once; len: 14
CDR3aa: ASSSTFGTSGTGELF; j_gene: TRBJ2-2; v_gene: TRBV7-9; abundance: .; len: 15
CDR3aa: ASRGTYNSPLH; j_gene: TRBJ1-6; v_gene: TRBV6-1; abundance: .; len: 11
CDR3aa: ASSSGTENEKLF; j_gene: TRBJ1-4; v_gene: TRBV11-2; abundance: few; len: 12
CDR3aa: ASGEGRTSRQETQY; j_gene: TRBJ2-5; v_gene: TRBV14; abundance: few; len: 14
CDR3aa: ASSDIAGVGSSYEQY; j_gene: TRBJ2-7; v_gene: TRBV19; abundance: .; len: 15
CDR3aa: ASSRSLAGRAYNEQF; j_gene: TRBJ2-1; v_gene: TRBV4-2; abundance: .; len: 15